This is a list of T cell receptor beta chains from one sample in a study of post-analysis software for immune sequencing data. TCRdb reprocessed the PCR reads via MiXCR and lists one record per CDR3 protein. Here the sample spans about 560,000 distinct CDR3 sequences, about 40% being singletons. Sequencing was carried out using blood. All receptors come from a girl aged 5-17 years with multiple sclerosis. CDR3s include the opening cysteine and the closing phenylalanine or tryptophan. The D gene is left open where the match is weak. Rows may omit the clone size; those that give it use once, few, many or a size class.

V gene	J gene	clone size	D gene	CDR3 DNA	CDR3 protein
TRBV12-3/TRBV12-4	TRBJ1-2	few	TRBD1	TGTGCCAGCAGTACAACCGGGACAGGGGATGGCTACACCTTC	CASSTTGTGDGYTF
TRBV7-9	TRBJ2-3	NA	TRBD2	TGTGCCAGCAGCCGTCCGGGACTAGCGGCAGATACGCAGTATTTT	CASSRPGLAADTQYF
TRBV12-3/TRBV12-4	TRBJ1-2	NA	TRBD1	TGTGCCAGCGGCCCCGGGGGGGCTCAGGGGGGCTATGGCTACACCTTC	CASGPGGAQGGYGYTF
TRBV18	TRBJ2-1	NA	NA	TGTGCCAGCTCACGAGAAACGTTAGAAGGGGGTGAGCAGTTCTTC	CASSRETLEGGEQFF
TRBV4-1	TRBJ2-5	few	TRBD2	TGCGCCAGCAGCCCAAGTTTGTCTAGCGGGAGGTACCAAGAGACCCAGTACTTC	CASSPSLSSGRYQETQYF
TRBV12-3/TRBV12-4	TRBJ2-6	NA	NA	TGTGCCAGCACTAAAGAAGGGGGGTTAACAGGGGCCAACGTCCTGACTTTC	CASTKEGGLTGANVLTF
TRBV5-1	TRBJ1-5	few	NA	TGCGCCCAACATCAGCCCCAGCATTTT	CAQHQPQHF
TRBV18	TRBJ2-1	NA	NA	TGTGCCAGCTCACCAAGAGGGAAACAGTTAAGGGGCAATGAGCAGTTCTTC	CASSPRGKQLRGNEQFF
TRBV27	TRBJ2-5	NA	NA	TGTGCCAGCAATGACCAAACGGGGACCCAGTACTTC	CASNDQTGTQYF
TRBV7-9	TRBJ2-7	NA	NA	TGTGCCAGCAGCCGAACCCCTAGTTTAGACGAGCAGTACTTC	CASSRTPSLDEQYF
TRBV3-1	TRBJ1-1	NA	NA	TGTGCCAGCAGATATGTACAGGGAGCTGAAGCTTTCTTT	CASRYVQGAEAFF
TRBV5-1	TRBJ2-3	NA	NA	TGCGCCAGCAGCTTGGGGGCCTCTAGCACAGATACGCAGTATTTT	CASSLGASSTDTQYF
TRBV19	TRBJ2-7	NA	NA	TGTGCCAATCCCGCCGACGAGCAGTACTTC	CANPADEQYF
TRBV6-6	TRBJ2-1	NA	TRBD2	TGTGCCAGCCTGCTAGCGGGGTCCTACAATGAGCAGTTCTTC	CASLLAGSYNEQFF
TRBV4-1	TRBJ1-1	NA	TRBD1	TGCGCCAGCAGCCTAGTACCGGGACAGCTTTCCAAGAACACTGAAGCTTTCTTT	CASSLVPGQLSKNTEAFF
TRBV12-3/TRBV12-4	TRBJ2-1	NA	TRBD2	TGTGCCAGCAGCGGACTAGCGGGAGGCCCCAGCTCCTACAATGGGCAGTTCTTC	CASSGLAGGPSSYNGQFF
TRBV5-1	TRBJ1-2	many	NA	TGTGCCAGCAGTCTTGGGACCGCTAACTATGGCTACACCTTC	CASSLGTANYGYTF
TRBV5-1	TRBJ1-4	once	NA	TGCGCCAGCAGCCCCGGACAGCTCGCAACTAATGAAAAACTGTTTTTT	CASSPGQLATNEKLFF
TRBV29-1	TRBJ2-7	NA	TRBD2	TGCAGCGTTGAGCTAGCGGGAACCTACGAGCAGTACTTC	CSVELAGTYEQYF
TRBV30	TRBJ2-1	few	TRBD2	TGTGCCTGGAGAGCAGGACTAGCGGGCCTTAATGAGCAGTTCTTC	CAWRAGLAGLNEQFF
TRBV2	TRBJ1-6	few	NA	TGTGCCAGCACCGACAGGTCTAATTCACCCCTCCACTTT	CASTDRSNSPLHF
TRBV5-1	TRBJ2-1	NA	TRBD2	TGCGCCAGCAGCCTATGGACTAGCGGGACCGGTGCCTCCTACAATGAGCAGTTCTTC	CASSLWTSGTGASYNEQFF
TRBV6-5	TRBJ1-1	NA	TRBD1	TGTGCCAGCAGGGGAACAGGGGCGGGGAACACTGAAGCTTTCTTT	CASRGTGAGNTEAFF
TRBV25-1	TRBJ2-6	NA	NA	TGTGCCAGCAGTAACGGCAGGGTTGGGGCCAACGTCCTGACTTTC	CASSNGRVGANVLTF
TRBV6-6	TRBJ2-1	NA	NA	TGTGCCAGCCTCTCCGGCAGGAGCTCCTACAATGAGCAGTTCTTC	CASLSGRSSYNEQFF
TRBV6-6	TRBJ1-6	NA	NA	TGTGCCAGCAGGATCTTTATGGCACCCCTCCACTTT	CASRIFMAPLHF
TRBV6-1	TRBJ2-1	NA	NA	TGTGCCAGCAGTGGGTACTCGGATCCGGAGTTCTTC	CASSGYSDPEFF
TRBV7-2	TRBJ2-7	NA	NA	TGTGCCAGCAGCGTAGGGGGCGGGGACTCCTACGAGCAGTACTTC	CASSVGGGDSYEQYF
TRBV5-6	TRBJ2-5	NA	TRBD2	TGTGCCAACAGCCGCGCTAGCGGGCAATCGTCCCAGTACTTC	CANSRASGQSSQYF
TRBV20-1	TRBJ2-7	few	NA	TGCAGTGCTAGAGAAAGCCACTCGAGCTCCTACGAGCAGTACTTC	CSARESHSSSYEQYF
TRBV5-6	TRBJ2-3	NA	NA	TGTGCCAGCAGCTGGGCGACGAGTGCAGATACGCAGTATTTT	CASSWATSADTQYF
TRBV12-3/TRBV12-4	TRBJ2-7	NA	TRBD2	TGTGCCAGCAGTTTAAAAGCGGGAGGGATCGAGCAGTACTTC	CASSLKAGGIEQYF
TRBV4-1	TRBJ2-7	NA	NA	TGCGCCAGCAGCTCCCCCGGGACGGTGACGGAGGTCGAGCAGTACTTC	CASSSPGTVTEVEQYF
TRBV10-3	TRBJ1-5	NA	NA	TGTGCCATCAGTGAGTCGAGCTCTGGGGGCAATCAGCCCCAGCATTTT	CAISESSSGGNQPQHF
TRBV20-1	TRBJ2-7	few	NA	TGCAGTGCTAGAGTAGGAGGGATGGCGTACGAGCAGTACTTC	CSARVGGMAYEQYF
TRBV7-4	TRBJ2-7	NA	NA	TGTGCCAGCAGCCCCCAGGGATCCTACGAGCGGTACTTC	CASSPQGSYERYF
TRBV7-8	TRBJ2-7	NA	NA	TGTGCCAGCAGCTTAGCGCGATGGTCCGGATCCTACGAGCAGTACTTC	CASSLARWSGSYEQYF
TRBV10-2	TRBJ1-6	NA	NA	TGCGCCAGCAGGGCGGAGAGCTCCTATAATTCACCCCTCCACTTT	CASRAESSYNSPLHF
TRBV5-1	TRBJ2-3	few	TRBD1	TGCGCCAGTAGCCTCCCGGGACAGCGCACAGATACGCAGTATTTT	CASSLPGQRTDTQYF
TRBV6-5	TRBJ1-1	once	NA	TGTGCCAGCGCCGGGCAGTCGGGGGAAGAAGCTTTCTTT	CASAGQSGEEAFF
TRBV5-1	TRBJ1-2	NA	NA	TGCGCCAGCAGTCCCTTTGTCGGGACTCAACAGGGAATGCGGTACACCTTC	CASSPFVGTQQGMRYTF
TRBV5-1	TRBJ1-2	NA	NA	TGCGCCAGCAGCTTCGGGACGGATGGCTACACCTTC	CASSFGTDGYTF
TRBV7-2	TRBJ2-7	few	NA	TGTGCCAGCAGCTCGCGGGACAGCCCCTACGAGCAGTACTTC	CASSSRDSPYEQYF
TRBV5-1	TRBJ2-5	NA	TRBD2	TGCGCCAGCAGCTTGAGGCTAGCGGGGCTTCCAGAGACCCAGTACTTC	CASSLRLAGLPETQYF
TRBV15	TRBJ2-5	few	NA	TGTGCCACCAGCAGAGATGCCTCTGGCGGAGTGGAGACCCAGTACTTC	CATSRDASGGVETQYF
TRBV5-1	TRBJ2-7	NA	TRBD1	TGCGCCAGCAGTTTCCAGGGGGCCGAGCAGTACTTC	CASSFQGAEQYF
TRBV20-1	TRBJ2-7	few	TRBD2	TGCAGTGCCGAGACTAGCGGGAGAGGGTACGAGCAGTACTTC	CSAETSGRGYEQYF
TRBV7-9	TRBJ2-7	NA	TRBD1	TGTGCCAGCAGCTTAGGGGGACAGAACTACGAGCAGTACTTC	CASSLGGQNYEQYF
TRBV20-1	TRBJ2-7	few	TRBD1	TGCAGTGCTAAACGGACAGGGCCTTTCTACGAGCAGTACTTC	CSAKRTGPFYEQYF
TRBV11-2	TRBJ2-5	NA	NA	TGTGCCAGCACCAACCTAGGGGAGACCCAGTACTTC	CASTNLGETQYF
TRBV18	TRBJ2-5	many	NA	TGTGCCAGCTCACCCTCGATGGGGGAGACCCAGTACTTC	CASSPSMGETQYF
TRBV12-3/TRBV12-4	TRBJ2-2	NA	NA	TGTGCCAGCAGTTCCATTGATGCCCTTACATACACCGGGGAGCTGTTTTTT	CASSSIDALTYTGELFF
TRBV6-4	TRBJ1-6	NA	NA	TGTGCCAGCAATTCCCCTCGGGGGGATGACCATCCTAATTCACCCCTCCACTTT	CASNSPRGDDHPNSPLHF
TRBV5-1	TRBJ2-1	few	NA	TGCGCCAGCAGCCCGGACTATCTCTACAATGAGCAGTTCTTC	CASSPDYLYNEQFF
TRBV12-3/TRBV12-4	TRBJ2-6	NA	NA	TGTGCCAGCAGTTTCGAACCCGTAAGCGTCCTGACTTTC	CASSFEPVSVLTF
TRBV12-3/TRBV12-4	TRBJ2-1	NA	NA	TGTGTCAGCAGTTTAAGCCCAACGGGGCATGAGCAGTTCTTC	CVSSLSPTGHEQFF
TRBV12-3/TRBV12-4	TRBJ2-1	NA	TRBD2	TGTGCCAGCAGTTGGGGACTAGATTACAATGAGCAGTTCTTC	CASSWGLDYNEQFF
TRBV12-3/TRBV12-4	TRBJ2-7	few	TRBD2	TGTGCCAGCAGACTAGCGGGAGGACTGGGAGAGCAGTACTTC	CASRLAGGLGEQYF
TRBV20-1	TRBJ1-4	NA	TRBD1	TGCAGTGCTAGTCGGGACAGGTTCAATGAAAAACTGTTTTTT	CSASRDRFNEKLFF